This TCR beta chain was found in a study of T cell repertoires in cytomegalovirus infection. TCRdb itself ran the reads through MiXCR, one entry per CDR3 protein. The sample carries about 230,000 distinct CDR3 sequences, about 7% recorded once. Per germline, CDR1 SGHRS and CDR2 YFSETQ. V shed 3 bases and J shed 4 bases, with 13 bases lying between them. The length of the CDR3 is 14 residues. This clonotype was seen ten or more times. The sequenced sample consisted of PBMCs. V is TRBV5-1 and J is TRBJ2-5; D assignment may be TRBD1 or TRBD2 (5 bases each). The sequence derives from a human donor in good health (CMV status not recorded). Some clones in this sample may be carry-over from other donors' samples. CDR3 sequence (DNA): TGCGCCAGCAGCTACGGGACCCCGCCAGAGACCCAGTACTTC. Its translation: CASSYGTPPETQYF. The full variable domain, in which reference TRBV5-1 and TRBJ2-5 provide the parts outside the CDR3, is KAGVTQTPRYLIKTRGQQVTLSCSPISGHRSVSWYQQTPGQGLQFLFEYFSETQRNKGNFPGRFSGRQFSNSRSEMNVSTLELGDSALYLCASSYGTPPETQYFGPGTRLLVL.